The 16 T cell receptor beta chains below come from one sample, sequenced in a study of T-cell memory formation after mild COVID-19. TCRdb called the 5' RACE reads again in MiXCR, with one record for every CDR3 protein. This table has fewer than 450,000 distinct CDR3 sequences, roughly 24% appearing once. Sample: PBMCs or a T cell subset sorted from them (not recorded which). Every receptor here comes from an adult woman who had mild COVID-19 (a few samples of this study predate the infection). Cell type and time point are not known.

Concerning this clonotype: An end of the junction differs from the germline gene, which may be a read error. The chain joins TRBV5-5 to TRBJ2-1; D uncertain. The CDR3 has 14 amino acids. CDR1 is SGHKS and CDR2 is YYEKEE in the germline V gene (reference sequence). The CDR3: CDSSYRTAYNEQFF. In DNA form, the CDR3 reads TGTGACAGCAGCTACCGGACGGCCTACAATGAGCAGTTCTTC. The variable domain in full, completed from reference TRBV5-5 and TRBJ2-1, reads DAGVTQSPTHLIKTRGQQVTLRCSPISGHKSVSWYQQVLGQGPQFIFQYYEKEERGRGNFPDRFSARQFPNYSSELNVNALLLGDSALYLCDSSYRTAYNEQFFGPGTRLTVL.

CDR3 sequence: CASSESGEGPYSNQPQHF. The CDR3 DNA is TGTGCCAGCAGTGAATCGGGGGAGGGGCCCTATAGCAATCAGCCCCAGCATTTT. This chain joins TRBV25-1 and TRBJ1-5; TRBD1 is a possible D gene (5 bases). CDR3 length: 18 amino acids. Germline V lookup: CDR1 MGHDK, CDR2 SYGVNS. V lost 1 base and J 0 bases, leaving 16 bases between the germline ends.

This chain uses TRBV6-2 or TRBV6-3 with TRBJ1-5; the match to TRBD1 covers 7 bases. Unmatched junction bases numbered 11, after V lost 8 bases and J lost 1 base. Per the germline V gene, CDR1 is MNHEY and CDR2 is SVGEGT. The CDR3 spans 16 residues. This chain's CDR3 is CASALASGGSNQPQHF. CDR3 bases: TGTGCCAGCGCGCTCGCCTCAGGGGGGAGCAATCAGCCCCAGCATTTT.

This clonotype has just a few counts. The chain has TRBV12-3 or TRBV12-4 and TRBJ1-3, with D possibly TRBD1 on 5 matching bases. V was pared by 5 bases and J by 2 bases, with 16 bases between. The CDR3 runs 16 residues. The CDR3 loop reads CASSPTGGRTGNTIYF. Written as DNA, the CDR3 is TGTGCCAGCAGTCCCACCGGGGGGAGGACTGGAAACACCATATATTTT.

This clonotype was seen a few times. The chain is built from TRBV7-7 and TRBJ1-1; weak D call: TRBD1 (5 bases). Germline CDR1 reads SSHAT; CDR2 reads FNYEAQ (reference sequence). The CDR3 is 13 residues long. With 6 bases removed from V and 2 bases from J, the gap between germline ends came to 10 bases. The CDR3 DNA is TGTGCCAGCAGTCAGGGCTATAACACTGAAGCTTTCTTT. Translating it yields CASSQGYNTEAFF.

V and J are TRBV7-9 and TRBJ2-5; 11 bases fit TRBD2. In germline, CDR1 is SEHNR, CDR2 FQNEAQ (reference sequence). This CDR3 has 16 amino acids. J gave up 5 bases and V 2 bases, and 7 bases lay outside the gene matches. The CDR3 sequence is CASSLPTSGSHETQYF. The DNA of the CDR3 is TGTGCCAGCAGCTTACCAACTAGCGGGAGTCACGAGACCCAGTACTTC.

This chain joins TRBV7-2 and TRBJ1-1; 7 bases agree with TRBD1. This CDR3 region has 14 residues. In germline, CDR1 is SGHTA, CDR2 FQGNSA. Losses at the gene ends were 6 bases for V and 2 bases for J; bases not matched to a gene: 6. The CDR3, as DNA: TGTGCCAGCAGACGGACAGGAGCAAACACTGAAGCTTTCTTT. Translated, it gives CASRRTGANTEAFF.

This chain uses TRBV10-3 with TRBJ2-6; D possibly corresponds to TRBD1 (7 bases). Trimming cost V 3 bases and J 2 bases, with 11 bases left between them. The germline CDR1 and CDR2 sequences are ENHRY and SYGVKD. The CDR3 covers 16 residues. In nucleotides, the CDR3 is TGTGCCATCAGTGACAGGGGGGTAGCTGGGGCCAACGTCCTGACTTTC. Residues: CAISDRGVAGANVLTF.

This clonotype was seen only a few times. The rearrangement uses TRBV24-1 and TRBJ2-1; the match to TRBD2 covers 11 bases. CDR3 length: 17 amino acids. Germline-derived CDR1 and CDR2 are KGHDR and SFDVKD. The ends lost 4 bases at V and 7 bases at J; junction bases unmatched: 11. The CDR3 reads CATSETGTSGGGNEQFF. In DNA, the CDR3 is TGTGCCACCAGTGAGACCGGGACTAGCGGAGGGGGGAATGAGCAGTTCTTC.

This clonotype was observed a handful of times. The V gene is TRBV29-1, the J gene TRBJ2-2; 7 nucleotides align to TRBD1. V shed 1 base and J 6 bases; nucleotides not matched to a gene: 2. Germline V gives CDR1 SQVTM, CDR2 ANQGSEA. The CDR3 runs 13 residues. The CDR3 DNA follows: TGCAGCGTTGAAGCAGACAGGGCCGGGGAGCTGTTTTTT. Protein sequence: CSVEADRAGELFF.

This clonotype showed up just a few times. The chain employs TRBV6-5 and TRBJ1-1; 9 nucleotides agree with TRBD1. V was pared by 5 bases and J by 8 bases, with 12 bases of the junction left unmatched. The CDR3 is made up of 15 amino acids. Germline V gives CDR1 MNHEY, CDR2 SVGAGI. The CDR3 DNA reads TGTGCCAGCAGTGAAACCGGGACAGGGAGGAGAGAAGCTTTCTTT. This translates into CASSETGTGRREAFF.

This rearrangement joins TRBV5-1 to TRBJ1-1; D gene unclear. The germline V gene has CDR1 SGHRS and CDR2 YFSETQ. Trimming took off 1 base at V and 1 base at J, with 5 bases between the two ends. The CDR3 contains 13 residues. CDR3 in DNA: TGCGCCAGCAGCTTGTTCTGGAACACTGAAGCTTTCTTT. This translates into CASSLFWNTEAFF.

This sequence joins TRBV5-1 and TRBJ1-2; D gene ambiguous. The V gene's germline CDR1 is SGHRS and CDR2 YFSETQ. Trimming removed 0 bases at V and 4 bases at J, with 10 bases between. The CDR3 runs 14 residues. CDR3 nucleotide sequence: TGCGCCAGCAGCTTGGACGGGCAGGCCTATGGCTACACCTTC. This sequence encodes CASSLDGQAYGYTF.

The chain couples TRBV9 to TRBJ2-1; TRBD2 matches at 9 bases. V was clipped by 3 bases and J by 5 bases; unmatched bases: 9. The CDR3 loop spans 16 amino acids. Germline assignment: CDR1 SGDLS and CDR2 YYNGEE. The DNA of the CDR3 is TGTGCCAGCAGCGCCCATTCGGCTAGCGGGAACAATGAGCAGTTCTTC. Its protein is CASSAHSASGNNEQFF.

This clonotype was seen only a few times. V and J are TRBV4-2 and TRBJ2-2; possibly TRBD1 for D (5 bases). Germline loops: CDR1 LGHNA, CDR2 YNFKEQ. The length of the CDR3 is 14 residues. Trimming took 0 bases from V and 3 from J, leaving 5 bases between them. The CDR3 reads CASSQDRDTGELFF. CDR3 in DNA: TGTGCCAGCAGCCAAGACAGGGACACCGGGGAGCTGTTTTTT.

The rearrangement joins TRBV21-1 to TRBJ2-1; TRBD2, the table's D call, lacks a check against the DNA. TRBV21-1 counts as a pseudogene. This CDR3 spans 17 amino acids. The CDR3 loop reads CASSKSRTSGISNEQFF. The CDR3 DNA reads TGTGCCAGCAGCAAATCTAGGACTAGCGGGATATCCAATGAGCAGTTCTTC.